Listed below are T cell receptor beta chains from one sample, sequenced in a study of OX40 agonist ivuxolimab in advanced cancers. Clones were sequenced by immunoSEQ multiplex PCR, and TCRdb holds only the in-frame ones, with some missing. The data hold around 84,000 clones, with 85% to 95% observed a single time. Here the sequenced sample was CD4+ or CD8+ T cells sorted from blood, taken in a trial of the OX40 agonist ivuxolimab. The receptors originated from an adult with an advanced solid tumor such as melanoma, head and neck, liver or kidney cancer. Both conserved end residues are trimmed from each CDR3.

v_call	j_call	cdr3_aa
TRBV5-4	TRBJ2-7	ASSSRDRGYEQY
TRBV9	TRBJ1-1	ASSVGGQGTEAF
TRBV29-1	TRBJ2-2	SAFEVNTGELF
TRBV10-3	TRBJ1-1	AISVQGTEAF
TRBV11-1	TRBJ1-3	ASSLLGSNTIY
TRBV7-9	TRBJ2-7	ASSFGTGGDEQY
TRBV4-1	TRBJ2-7	ASSSHQGDTYEQY
TRBV9	TRBJ2-2	ASEDPGSGELF
TRBV9	TRBJ2-3	ASSAGTISTDTQY
TRBV19	TRBJ2-3	ASNPYRGRSDTQY
TRBV7-9	TRBJ2-5	ASSLVIGTGGEETQY
TRBV7-2	TRBJ2-5	ASSLAGGAETQY
TRBV6-1	TRBJ1-1	SGGTNTEAF
TRBV11-2	TRBJ2-1	ASSAHPYGGGYGNEQF
TRBV6-4	TRBJ2-3	ASRGDYSDTQY
TRBV9	TRBJ2-1	ASSGAGTGFDNEQF
TRBV6-6	TRBJ2-7	ASSYQVGAGEQY
TRBV11-2	TRBJ2-2	ASSLGRELF
TRBV7-9	TRBJ2-1	ASSPRYREDNEQF
TRBV6-5	TRBJ1-2	ASSPGTGLYGYT
TRBV2	TRBJ1-2	ASSLHGIYYGYT
TRBV7-9	TRBJ1-4	ASSLSTTGAFSSNEKLF
TRBV19	TRBJ2-7	ASSIQGTPHEQY
TRBV27	TRBJ1-4	ASSFVFRDRMDEKLF
TRBV7-8	TRBJ1-5	ASKKAGTGLSNQPQH
TRBV7-8	TRBJ1-1	ASSLALGGTEAF
TRBV6-1	TRBJ1-1	ASSEGQGHTEAF
TRBV5-1	TRBJ2-7	ASSSGGGLAALEQY
TRBV7-8	TRBJ2-1	ASRGQYSYNEQF
TRBV7-9	TRBJ2-1	ASSPLGQGTNEQF
TRBV27	TRBJ1-6	ASSIDRGNSPLH
TRBV6-1	TRBJ2-2	ATDVGAGELF
TRBV27	TRBJ2-3	ASGWGIADTQY
TRBV30	TRBJ1-3	AWSVLGAGNTIY
TRBV5-1	TRBJ2-7	ASSPRQGAYEQY
TRBV6-1	TRBJ1-1	ASRYMGAF
TRBV7-6	TRBJ2-1	ASAGENYNEQF
TRBV9	TRBJ2-7	ASSPRSGTGYYEQY